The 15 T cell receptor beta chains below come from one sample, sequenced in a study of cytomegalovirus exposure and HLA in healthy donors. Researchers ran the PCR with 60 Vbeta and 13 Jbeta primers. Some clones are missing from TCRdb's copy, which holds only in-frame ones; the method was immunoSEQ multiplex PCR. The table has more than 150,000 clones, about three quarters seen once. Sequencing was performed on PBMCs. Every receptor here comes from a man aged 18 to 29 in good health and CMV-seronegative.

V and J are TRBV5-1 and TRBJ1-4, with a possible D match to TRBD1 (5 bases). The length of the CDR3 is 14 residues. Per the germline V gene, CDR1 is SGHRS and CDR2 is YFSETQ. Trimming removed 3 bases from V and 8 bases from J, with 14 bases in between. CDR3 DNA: TGCGCCAGCAGCTCCTTGCGGGAGGGGGAAAAACTGTTTTTT. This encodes CASSSLREGEKLFF.

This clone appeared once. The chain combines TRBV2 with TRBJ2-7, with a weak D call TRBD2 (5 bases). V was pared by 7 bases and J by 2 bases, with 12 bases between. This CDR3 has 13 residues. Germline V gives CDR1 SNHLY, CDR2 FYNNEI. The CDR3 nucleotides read TGTGCCAGCAAGGTGGACTTCCCCTACGAGCAGTACTTC. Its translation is CASKVDFPYEQYF. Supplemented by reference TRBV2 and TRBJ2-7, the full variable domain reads EPEVTQTPSHQVTQMGQEVILRCVPISNHLYFYWYRQILGQKVEFLVSFYNNEISEKSEIFDDQFSVERPDGSNFTLKIRSTKLEDSAMYFCASKVDFPYEQYFGPGTRLTVT.

For the CDR3, the DNA is TGTGCCAGCAGCGTAGCAGGTCAGGACTATGGCTACACCTTC. Protein sequence: CASSVAGQDYGYTF. The chain is built from TRBV9 and TRBJ1-2; no clear D. Per germline, CDR1 SGDLS and CDR2 YYNGEE. The V end lost 0 bases, the J end lost 3 bases, and 9 bases lay between the germline ends. This CDR3 spans 14 amino acids.

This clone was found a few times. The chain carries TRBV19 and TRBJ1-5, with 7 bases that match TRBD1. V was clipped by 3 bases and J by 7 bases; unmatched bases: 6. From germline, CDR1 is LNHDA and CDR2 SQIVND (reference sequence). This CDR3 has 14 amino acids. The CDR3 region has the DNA TGTGCCAGTAGTATCGGCCAGGGGGTGCAGCCCCAGCATTTT. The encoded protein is CASSIGQGVQPQHF.

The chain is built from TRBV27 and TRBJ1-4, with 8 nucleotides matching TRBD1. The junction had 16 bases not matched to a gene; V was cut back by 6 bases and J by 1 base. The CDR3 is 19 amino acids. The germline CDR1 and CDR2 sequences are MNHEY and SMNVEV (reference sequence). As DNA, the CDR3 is TGTGCCAGCAGCCTCACCCCAATCACAGGGGGGAGAACTAATGAAAAACTGTTTTTT. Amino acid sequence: CASSLTPITGGRTNEKLFF. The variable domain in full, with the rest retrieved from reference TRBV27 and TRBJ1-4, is EAQVTQNPRYLITVTGKKLTVTCSQNMNHEYMSWYRQDPGLGLRQIYYSMNVEVTDKGDVPEGYKVSRKEKRNFPLILESPSPNQTSLYFCASSLTPITGGRTNEKLFFGSGTQLSVL.

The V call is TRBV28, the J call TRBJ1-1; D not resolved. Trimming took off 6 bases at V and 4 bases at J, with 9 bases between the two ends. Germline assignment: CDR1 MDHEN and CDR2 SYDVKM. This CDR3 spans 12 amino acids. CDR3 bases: TGTGCCAGCAGGTCATCGGTCACTGAAGCTTTCTTT. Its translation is CASRSSVTEAFF. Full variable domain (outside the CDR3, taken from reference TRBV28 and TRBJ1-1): DVKVTQSSRYLVKRTGEKVFLECVQDMDHENMFWYRQDPGLGLRLIYFSYDVKMKEKGDIPEGYSVSREKKERFSLILESASTNQTSMYLCASRSSVTEAFFGQGTRLTVV.

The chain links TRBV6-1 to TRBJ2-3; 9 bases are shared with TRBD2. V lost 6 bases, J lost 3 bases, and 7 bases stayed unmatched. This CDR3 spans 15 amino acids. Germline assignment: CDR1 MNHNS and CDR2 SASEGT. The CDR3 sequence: CASSVTSGITDTQYF. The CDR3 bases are TGTGCCAGCAGCGTGACTAGCGGAATTACAGATACGCAGTATTTT.

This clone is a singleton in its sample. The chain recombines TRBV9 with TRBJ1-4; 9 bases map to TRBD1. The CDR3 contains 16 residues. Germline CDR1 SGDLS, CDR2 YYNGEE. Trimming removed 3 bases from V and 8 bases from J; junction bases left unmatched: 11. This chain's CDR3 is CASSARPGQGREKLFF. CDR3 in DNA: TGTGCCAGCAGCGCCCGACCGGGACAGGGTCGCGAAAAACTGTTTTTT.

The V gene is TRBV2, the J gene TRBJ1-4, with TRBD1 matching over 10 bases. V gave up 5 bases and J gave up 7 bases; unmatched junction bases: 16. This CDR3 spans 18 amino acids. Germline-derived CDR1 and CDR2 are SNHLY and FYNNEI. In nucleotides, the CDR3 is TGTGCCAGCAGTACCGCGACAGGGGGCAGGCTCCTGAGTGAAAAACTGTTTTTT. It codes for CASSTATGGRLLSEKLFF.

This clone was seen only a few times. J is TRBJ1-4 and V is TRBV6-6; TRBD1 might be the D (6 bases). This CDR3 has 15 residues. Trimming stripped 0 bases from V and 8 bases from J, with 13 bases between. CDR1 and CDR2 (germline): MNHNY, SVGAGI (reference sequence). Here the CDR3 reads CASSYSGGDHEKLFF. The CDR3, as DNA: TGTGCCAGCAGTTACTCAGGGGGGGACCACGAAAAACTGTTTTTT.

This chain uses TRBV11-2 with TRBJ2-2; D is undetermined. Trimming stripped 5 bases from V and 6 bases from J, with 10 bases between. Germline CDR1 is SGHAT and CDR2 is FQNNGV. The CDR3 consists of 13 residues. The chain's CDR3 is CASSTEVPGELFF. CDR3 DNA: TGTGCCAGCAGCACTGAGGTCCCCGGGGAGCTGTTTTTT.

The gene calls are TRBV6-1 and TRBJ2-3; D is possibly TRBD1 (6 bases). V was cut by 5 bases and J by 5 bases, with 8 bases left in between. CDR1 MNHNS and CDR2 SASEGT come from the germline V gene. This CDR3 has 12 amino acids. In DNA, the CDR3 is TGTGCCAGCAGTAACAGGGTAGATACGCAGTATTTT. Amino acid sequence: CASSNRVDTQYF.

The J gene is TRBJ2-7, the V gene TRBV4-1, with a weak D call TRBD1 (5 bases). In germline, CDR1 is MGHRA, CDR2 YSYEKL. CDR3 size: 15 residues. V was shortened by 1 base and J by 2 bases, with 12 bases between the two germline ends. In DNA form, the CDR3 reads TGCGCCAGCAGCCAAGTTCGACAGAATACCTACGAGCAGTACTTC. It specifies CASSQVRQNTYEQYF.

CDR3 in amino acids: CASRATGTANYGYTF. DNA of the CDR3: TGTGCCAGCAGAGCGACAGGGACAGCTAACTATGGCTACACCTTC. This sequence joins TRBV6-4 and TRBJ1-2, with 7 bases fitting TRBD1. This CDR3 is 15 amino acids long. Per the germline V gene, CDR1 is MRHNA and CDR2 is SNTAGT. The V gene end was trimmed by 6 bases and the J gene end by 0 bases; junction bases not matched to a gene: 7.

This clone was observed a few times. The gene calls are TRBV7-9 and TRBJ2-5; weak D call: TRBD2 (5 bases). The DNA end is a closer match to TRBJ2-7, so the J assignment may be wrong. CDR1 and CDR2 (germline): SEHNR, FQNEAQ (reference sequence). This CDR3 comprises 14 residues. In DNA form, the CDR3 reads TGTGCCAGCAGGCCCGAGGGCTATACCTACGAGCAGTACTTC. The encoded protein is CASRPEGYTYEQYF.